The source of this T cell receptor (beta chain) is a study of blood T cell repertoires in COVID-19. CDR3 length: 17 residues. The germline CDR1 and CDR2 sequences are MDHEN and SYDVKM. The junction had 11 bases not matched to a gene; V was cut back by 4 bases and J by 3 bases. Under the authors' procedure: Nucleated cell number was recorded as an estimate derived from reference gene primer amplification. Profiling relied on immunoSEQ multiplex PCR, and the TCRdb table lists in-frame clones only, not all of them. The DNA was the basis for D and trimming; V, J and clone size are from that table. The sample has roughly 190,000 clones, less than 90% seen once.

This chain uses TRBV28 with TRBJ2-1; 8 nucleotides line up with TRBD1. The receptor was isolated from a woman between 40 and 55 years old with acute or convalescent COVID-19. The sample was peripheral blood. CDR3 in amino acids: CASSSIPGTGSYNEQFF. The CDR3 region has the DNA TGTGCCAGCAGTTCCATCCCCGGGACAGGCAGCTACAATGAGCAGTTCTTC.